This entry lists 29 T cell receptor beta chains sequenced from one sample in a study of T cell responses to AZD1222 COVID-19 vaccine. Method: immunoSEQ multiplex PCR; TCRdb's copy keeps in-frame clones and lacks some. The sample comprises 110,000 to 150,000 clones, roughly 91% of which are singletons, and about 3.4% rests with the top ten. This material consisted of peripheral blood, taken 28 days after the second AZD1222 dose. All receptors derive from an adult who received the AZD1222 COVID-19 vaccine.

A remark on this clone: The sample contains more than one DNA sequence encoding this CDR3. V and J are TRBV12-3 or TRBV12-4 and TRBJ1-1, with D possibly being TRBD1 (5 bases). This CDR3 comprises 13 residues. V shed 3 bases and J shed 1 base, with 6 bases lying between them. The CDR3 DNA sequence: TGTGCCAGCAGTTTGGGGGGGAACACTGAAGCTTTCTTT. Translated, it gives CASSLGGNTEAFF.

This chain uses TRBV19 with TRBJ1-4; D is ambiguous. Germline V gene lookup returns CDR1 LNHDA and CDR2 SQIVND (reference sequence). With 5 bases removed from V and 2 bases from J, the gap between germline ends came to 15 bases. The CDR3 consists of 16 residues. The CDR3 DNA is TGTGCCAGTAGTTCCTCAAGGTTTTTGACTAATGAAAAACTGTTTTTT. Encoded protein: CASSSSRFLTNEKLFF.

The J gene is TRBJ1-1, the V gene TRBV7-2; D is uncertain. The CDR3 is made up of 13 amino acids. Per germline, CDR1 SGHTA and CDR2 FQGNSA. The germline V and J ends were trimmed by 2 bases and 3 bases, with 7 bases remaining between them. The CDR3, as DNA: TGTGCCAGCAGCTTATATCTGGACACTGAAGCTTTCTTT. This sequence encodes CASSLYLDTEAFF.

The rearrangement joins TRBV7-2 to TRBJ2-5, with D tentatively TRBD2 (6 bases). V lost 5 bases and J lost 3, with 13 bases in between. Germline loops: CDR1 SGHTA, CDR2 FQGNSA. CDR3 length: 14 amino acids. This CDR3 reads CASSPVRGKETQYF. The CDR3 DNA is TGTGCCAGCAGCCCCGTCCGGGGGAAAGAGACCCAGTACTTC.

V is TRBV5-1 and J is TRBJ2-5; D may be TRBD2 (6 bases). This CDR3 contains 11 residues. V lost 5 bases, J lost 4 bases, and 6 bases lay in between. The germline V gene has CDR1 SGHRS and CDR2 YFSETQ. The CDR3 sequence: CASREGETQYF. In DNA form, the CDR3 reads TGCGCCAGCAGGGAGGGAGAGACCCAGTACTTC.

V gene TRBV9 combines with J gene TRBJ2-7; D is perhaps TRBD1 or TRBD2 (5 bases each). With 2 bases removed from V and 3 bases from J, the gap between germline ends came to 15 bases. Germline CDR1 is SGDLS and CDR2 is YYNGEE. CDR3 length: 15 residues. CDR3 sequence reads: CASSVATGTVYEQYF. The DNA of the CDR3 is TGTGCCAGCAGCGTTGCCACCGGGACGGTCTACGAGCAGTACTTC. The complete variable domain, with remaining parts taken from reference TRBV9 and TRBJ2-7, reads DSGVTQTPKHLITATGQRVTLRCSPRSGDLSVYWYQQSLDQGLQFLIQYYNGEERAKGNILERFSAQQFPDLHSELNLSSLELGDSALYFCASSVATGTVYEQYFGPGTRLTVT.

J is TRBJ2-7 and V is TRBV4-3, with 7 bases identical to TRBD2. Germline trimming cut 1 base from V and 1 base from J; bases unmatched to any gene: 7. This CDR3 region has 16 residues. The germline CDR1 and CDR2 sequences are LGHNA and YSLEER. CDR3 protein: CASSQAGTTVSYEQYF. CDR3 nucleotides: TGCGCCAGCAGCCAAGCTGGGACTACGGTATCCTACGAGCAGTACTTC.

The rearrangement joins TRBV7-3 to TRBJ2-5, with D tentatively TRBD2 (6 bases). Trimming removed 5 bases at V and 0 bases at J, with 16 bases between. This CDR3 has 16 amino acids. CDR1 is SGHTA and CDR2 is FQGTGA in the germline V gene. The CDR3 sequence: CASSLHGTPYQETQYF. CDR3 bases: TGTGCCAGCAGCCTTCACGGGACTCCCTACCAAGAGACCCAGTACTTC.

This clone appeared once. V and J are TRBV5-6 and TRBJ1-6; D is possibly TRBD1 (6 bases). The germline V gene has CDR1 SGHDT and CDR2 YYEEEE. Trimming removed 6 bases at V and 7 bases at J, with 17 bases between. This CDR3 is built from 15 residues. This chain's CDR3 is CASNLGGISNSPLHF. CDR3 bases: TGTGCCAGCAACCTAGGGGGAATTTCGAATTCACCCCTCCACTTT.

This rearrangement joins TRBV27 to TRBJ1-2; D remains ambiguous. V was clipped by 0 bases and J by 5 bases, with 7 bases between them. In germline, CDR1 is MNHEY, CDR2 SMNVEV (reference sequence). CDR3 length: 13 amino acids. The CDR3 here is CASSLSVSYGYTF. The CDR3 bases are TGTGCCAGCAGTTTATCGGTCTCTTATGGCTACACCTTC.

In this sample, this clone turned up once. The chain combines TRBV7-9 with TRBJ1-5; D gene ambiguous. This CDR3 spans 14 amino acids. Germline V gene sequence: CDR1 SEHNR, CDR2 FQNEAQ (reference sequence). Trimming left V 3 bases short and J 7 bases short, with 13 bases between. The CDR3 DNA reads TGTGCCAGCAGCTTTACTCAACCGACACAGCCCCAGCATTTT. Translated, it gives CASSFTQPTQPQHF.

The J gene is TRBJ1-4, the V gene TRBV30; D is unclear. This CDR3 is 14 amino acids long. CDR1 and CDR2 (germline): GTSNPN, SVGIG (reference sequence). V lost 5 bases to trimming and J lost 0 bases, with 10 bases between them. CDR3 in amino acids: CAWGGDTTNEKLFF. DNA for the CDR3: TGTGCCTGGGGTGGTGACACAACTAATGAAAAACTGTTTTTT.

V usage is TRBV30 and J usage is TRBJ1-5, with 8 bases matching TRBD1. V gave up 8 bases and J gave up 5 bases; unmatched junction bases: 8. The CDR3 runs to 13 residues. Looked up from germline, CDR1 is GTSNPN and CDR2 is SVGIG (reference sequence). The CDR3 region is CAGQGQDDQPQHF. CDR3 DNA sequence: TGTGCCGGACAGGGACAGGACGATCAGCCCCAGCATTTT.

The count of this clone is one. CDR3 region: CASSLATSGGANEQFF. The CDR3, as DNA: TGTGCCAGCAGCTTAGCGACTAGCGGGGGGGCCAATGAGCAGTTCTTC. The chain links TRBV7-6 to TRBJ2-1; 14 bases fit TRBD2. After removal of 0 bases from V and 6 bases from J, the junction contained 1 base not matched to a gene. Germline assignment: CDR1 SGHVS and CDR2 FNYEAQ. This CDR3 has 16 amino acids.

The chain couples TRBV7-2 to TRBJ2-2; TRBD2 matches 12 bases. CDR1 is SGHTA and CDR2 is FQGNSA in the germline V gene. This CDR3 is built from 16 residues. V trimming: 5 bases; J trimming: 6 bases; junction bases outside the gene matches: 7. The CDR3 DNA sequence: TGTGCCAGCAGCCATCCGGGACTAGCGGGCCCCGGGGAGCTGTTTTTT. It codes for CASSHPGLAGPGELFF.

This clone was seen just once. The chain uses TRBV5-6 and TRBJ1-4, with unresolved D. CDR3 length equals 12 residues. Deletions cut 3 bases from V and 14 bases from J, with 14 bases between. The germline V gene encodes CDR1 SGHDT and CDR2 YYEEEE. The CDR3 reads CASSSTWEGLFF. The CDR3 DNA follows: TGTGCCAGCAGCTCGACCTGGGAAGGGCTGTTTTTT.

J is TRBJ1-2 and V is TRBV11-1; possible D gene TRBD1, 5 bases. This CDR3 contains 13 residues. V gave up 5 bases and J gave up 7 bases, with 14 bases separating them. Germline loops: CDR1 SGHAT, CDR2 FQDESV (reference sequence). The CDR3 sequence: CASSPTTGTGYTF. CDR3 in DNA: TGTGCCAGCAGCCCGACTACAGGAACTGGCTACACCTTC.

This chain connects TRBV29-1 to TRBJ1-2; unclear D gene. The CDR3 is 12 residues long. Germline V gene data show CDR1 as SQVTM and CDR2 as ANQGSEA. Trimming shortened V by 3 bases and J by 6 bases, and 11 bases separated the two germline ends. In DNA form, the CDR3 reads TGCAGCGTTGATGCCGTAAACAATGGCTACACCTTC. Translating gives CSVDAVNNGYTF.

This chain links TRBV20-1 with TRBJ1-1; the D is unclear. CDR3 length: 11 amino acids. V lost 3 bases and J lost 6, with 8 bases in between. Germline V lookup: CDR1 DFQATT, CDR2 SNEGSKA (reference sequence). CDR3 region: CSASLPPEAFF. CDR3 coding DNA: TGCAGTGCTAGCCTACCTCCTGAAGCTTTCTTT.

The J gene is TRBJ2-3, the V gene TRBV7-6; tentative D call: TRBD2 (6 bases). The CDR3 totals 16 residues. CDR1 and CDR2 (germline): SGHVS, FNYEAQ. V shed 1 base and J shed 5 bases, with 16 bases lying between them. DNA of the CDR3: TGTGCCAGCAGCTTAGAAGGTTTAGGGCGGGGAGATACGCAGTATTTT. Its translation is CASSLEGLGRGDTQYF.

This clone came up once. The chain employs TRBV19 and TRBJ1-1; TRBD1 is a possible D gene (5 bases). Germline-derived CDR1 and CDR2 are LNHDA and SQIVND (reference sequence). This CDR3 contains 12 residues. V lost 4 bases and J 11 bases, leaving 14 bases between the germline ends. Written as DNA, the CDR3 is TGTGCCAGTAGTACCTACCTAGGGGCCGCTTTCTTT. This translates into CASSTYLGAAFF.

CDR3 in DNA: TGTGCCAGCAGTTACAATGCCATCGGCACTGAAGCTTTCTTT. Encoded protein: CASSYNAIGTEAFF. V is TRBV6-2 or TRBV6-3 and J is TRBJ1-1; D is unclear. The CDR3 contains 14 residues. Germline CDR1 MNHEY, CDR2 SVGEGT. V was cut by 2 bases and J by 4 bases, with 11 bases left in between.

The V and J genes are TRBV7-2 and TRBJ2-3, with a weak D call TRBD2 (6 bases). Germline CDR1 reads SGHTA; CDR2 reads FQGNSA. CDR3 size: 15 residues. Trimming cost V 2 bases and J 2 bases, with 11 bases left between them. The CDR3 spells CASSLSGRATDTQYF. The CDR3 region has the DNA TGTGCCAGCAGCTTATCCGGGAGAGCCACAGATACGCAGTATTTT.

V and J are TRBV3-1 (or the pseudogene TRBV3-2) and TRBJ2-3; perhaps TRBD2 as D (5 bases). V dropped 1 base and J dropped 4 bases, with 12 bases sitting between them. Germline-derived CDR1 and CDR2 are LGHDT and YNNKEL (reference sequence). The CDR3 is 15 amino acids. DNA of the CDR3: TGTGCCAGCAGCCAAGGCCCAGCGAGGGCAGATACGCAGTATTTT. It is translated as CASSQGPARADTQYF.

This chain uses TRBV21-1 with TRBJ1-1; the D call TRBD1 from the table was never checked on the DNA. TRBV21-1 is given as a pseudogene. This CDR3 is 13 amino acids long. For the CDR3, the DNA is TGTGCCAGCACCACAGGGGGTTTGACTGAAGCTTTCTTT. Translating it yields CASTTGGLTEAFF.

The gene calls are TRBV30 and TRBJ2-7; TRBD1 matches 9 bases. This CDR3 comprises 13 residues. CDR1 is GTSNPN, CDR2 SVGIG, per germline (reference sequence). V lost 6 bases and J lost 5; bases outside the gene matches: 8. CDR3 in DNA: TGTGCCTGCCGGGACAGGGAGCGCCACGAGCAGTACTTC. Residues: CACRDRERHEQYF.

This chain uses TRBV20-1 with TRBJ2-3, with D unclear. V was pared by 3 bases and J by 0 bases, with 13 bases between. The germline V gene has CDR1 DFQATT and CDR2 SNEGSKA (reference sequence). The CDR3 sequence is 15 residues long. CDR3 region: CSASFAADSTDTQYF. CDR3 sequence (DNA): TGCAGTGCTAGTTTTGCGGCTGATAGCACAGATACGCAGTATTTT.

V usage is TRBV4-2 and J usage is TRBJ1-2; no firm D call. V lost 0 bases to trimming and J lost 5 bases, with 7 bases between them. The CDR3 runs 13 residues. Germline V gene lookup returns CDR1 LGHNA and CDR2 YNFKEQ. CDR3 nucleotides: TGTGCCAGCAGCCAAGACGGAGATTATGGCTACACCTTC. This sequence encodes CASSQDGDYGYTF.

The chain employs TRBV19 and TRBJ2-3; the match to TRBD2 covers 9 bases. V shed 6 bases and J 6 bases; nucleotides not matched to a gene: 10. Germline V gene data show CDR1 as LNHDA and CDR2 as SQIVND (reference sequence). CDR3 size: 15 residues. The CDR3 DNA is TGTGCCAGTAGGGCGACTAGCGGCATTGGGGATACGCAGTATTTT. Its translation: CASRATSGIGDTQYF.